This T cell receptor (beta chain) was sequenced during a study of blood T cells in healthy people across ages. Findings of the study overall: Diversity figures based on one million T cells were deemed too low.

Concerning this clonotype itself: Its matching antigen is unknown. A read error is possible here, since a much larger clone lies one base away.

The second PCR ran about 6 to 11 cycles with a sample-barcoded 5' primer and J-beta primers. TCRdb redid the calling of the 5' RACE reads with MiXCR, one entry per CDR3 protein. This table holds 660,000 or so distinct CDR3 sequences, around 54% found once. Caucasian, healthy and from Russia, the donors were aged between about 6 and 90. Germline CDR1 reads SGHTA; CDR2 reads FQGNSA. There are 14 residues in the CDR3. Sequencing input: blood. The chain uses TRBV7-2 and TRBJ2-7; 7 bases match TRBD1. This sequence originates from a man aged 60 to 69 in good health. CDR3 protein: CASGLGQASYEQYF. The DNA for the CDR3 is TGTGCCAGCGGCTTAGGACAGGCCTCCTACGAGCAGTACTTC.